The 26 T cell receptor beta chains below come from one sample, sequenced in a study of alternative splicing in chronic myeloid leukemia remission. Overall study context: Trial remission samples were taken at major or complete molecular response, at 12 or 24 months.

Poly-A-selected mRNA from roughly 0.91 ug total RNA formed the libraries. TCRdb re-called the bulk RNA-seq reads; one entry per CDR3 protein, DNA not given. The sample holds about 560 distinct CDR3 sequences, around 97% seen once. The specimen comprised PBMCs or total blood leukocytes (not recorded which), sampled during remission. These TCRs come from an adult with chronic myeloid leukemia.

The gene calls are TRBV27 and TRBJ2-3; the TRBD2 assignment by TCRdb is unverifiable without DNA. There are 15 residues in the CDR3. Germline V gene lookup returns CDR1 MNHEY and CDR2 SMNVEV (reference sequence). The CDR3 is CASSAYLAGTDTQYF.

The chain uses TRBV20-1 and TRBJ1-2. The CDR3 has 13 residues. CDR1 DFQATT and CDR2 SNEGSKA come from the germline V gene (reference sequence). This CDR3 reads CSAPQGVTYGYTF.

The V call is TRBV6-5, the J call TRBJ1-1; TCRdb calls TRBD1, which cannot be checked without DNA. The CDR3 consists of 15 residues. Germline V gene data show CDR1 as MNHEY and CDR2 as SVGAGI. The CDR3 loop is CASSSPWTGDTEAFF.

The CDR3 loop reads CASSFAGAETGELFF. The chain has TRBV7-9 and TRBJ2-2; as DNA is missing, the TRBD2 call by TCRdb cannot be tested. Germline V lookup: CDR1 SEHNR, CDR2 FQNEAQ (reference sequence). The CDR3 extends over 15 amino acids.

J is TRBJ1-2 and V is TRBV9. The V gene's germline CDR1 is SGDLS and CDR2 YYNGEE. The length of the CDR3 is 14 residues. CDR3 residues: CASSNDPGDYGYTF.

The chain links TRBV20-1 to TRBJ1-6. The CDR3 contains 13 residues. Per the germline V gene, CDR1 is DFQATT and CDR2 is SNEGSKA (reference sequence). CDR3 loop: CSAAYRPNSPLHF.

In this sample, this clonotype turned up once. The chain employs TRBV20-1 and TRBJ1-6. Germline V gene data show CDR1 as DFQATT and CDR2 as SNEGSKA (reference sequence). The CDR3 loop spans 14 amino acids. CDR3: CSAEEGPYNSPLHF.

The genes are TRBV6-5 and TRBJ1-6. Germline CDR1 reads MNHEY; CDR2 reads SVGAGI. The CDR3 spans 15 residues. The CDR3 is CATTLGGGAALPLHF.

This chain links TRBV11-3 with TRBJ2-4. CDR1 and CDR2 (germline): SGHNT, YENEEA. The CDR3 has 13 residues. CDR3 sequence: CASSDRTPAVPYF.

This clonotype came up once. This chain connects TRBV5-1 to TRBJ1-2; TCRdb names TRBD1, which stays unverified in the absence of DNA. The CDR3 has 14 residues. CDR1 and CDR2 (germline): SGHRS, YFSETQ. CDR3 loop: CASSNSDRNYGYTF. Together with reference TRBV5-1 and TRBJ1-2, the CDR3 gives the full variable domain: KAGVTQTPRYLIKTRGQQVTLSCSPISGHRSVSWYQQTPGQGLQFLFEYFSETQRNKGNFPGRFSGRQFSNSRSEMNVSTLELGDSALYLCASSNSDRNYGYTFGSGTRLTVV.

The chain is built from TRBV12-3 or TRBV12-4 and TRBJ1-1. This CDR3 has 15 amino acids. CDR3 protein: CASSFLGTSNTEAFF.

This chain joins TRBV28 and TRBJ1-2; TCRdb's D call, TRBD1, is unchecked because there is no DNA. The germline CDR1 and CDR2 sequences are MDHEN and SYDVKM. This CDR3 contains 12 residues. This CDR3 is CASRRRDRVTTF.

The rearrangement uses TRBV4-3 and TRBJ2-2; no DNA is available, so the TRBD2 call from TCRdb remains unchecked. CDR3 length: 12 residues. Germline V gives CDR1 LGHNA, CDR2 YSLEER. The CDR3 is CASRGYTGELFF.

The chain combines TRBV24-1 with TRBJ2-7; TCRdb designates TRBD1, a call that cannot be tested without DNA. Germline values: CDR1 KGHDR, CDR2 SFDVKD. CDR3 length equals 14 residues. CDR3 amino acids: CATSGTGRSDEQYF.

The J gene is TRBJ1-2, the V gene TRBV4-3; lacking DNA, the TRBD1 call made by TCRdb goes unchecked. Germline V gives CDR1 LGHNA, CDR2 YSLEER. The CDR3 runs 15 residues. CDR3 loop: CASSQDSTEVYGYTF.

The chain has TRBV27 and TRBJ2-3. The CDR3 length is 15 residues. Per the germline V gene, CDR1 is MNHEY and CDR2 is SMNVEV (reference sequence). The CDR3: CASRLTLKWTDTQYF.

This chain links TRBV29-1 with TRBJ1-1; TCRdb designates TRBD1, a call that cannot be tested without DNA. Germline CDR1 reads SQVTM; CDR2 reads ANQGSEA. The CDR3 contains 15 residues. The CDR3 sequence: CSVQTGARRNTEAFF.

CDR3 protein: CASSARTGDHGYTF. V and J are TRBV2 and TRBJ1-2; TCRdb names TRBD1, which stays unverified in the absence of DNA. The CDR3 runs to 14 residues. The germline V gene encodes CDR1 SNHLY and CDR2 FYNNEI.

V is TRBV29-1 and J is TRBJ1-2; the D gene TCRdb calls, TRBD1, cannot be checked with no DNA. The CDR3 loop spans 14 amino acids. CDR1 and CDR2 (germline): SQVTM, ANQGSEA. The CDR3 region is CSVERSGTGGGYTF.

This clonotype was seen just once. This sequence joins TRBV27 and TRBJ2-6; TCRdb proposes TRBD2, but this gene call is untestable without DNA. The CDR3 is made up of 14 amino acids. Germline V gene sequence: CDR1 MNHEY, CDR2 SMNVEV (reference sequence). CDR3: CASADRSGANVLTF.

The chain links TRBV6-5 to TRBJ2-3; TCRdb calls TRBD2, which cannot be checked without DNA. The germline V gene has CDR1 MNHEY and CDR2 SVGAGI. This CDR3 has 14 amino acids. CDR3 region: CASKNGGASDTQYF.

The V gene is TRBV12-3 or TRBV12-4, the J gene TRBJ2-7. This CDR3 is 14 amino acids long. The CDR3 here is CASSSGGVKYEQYF.

The chain's CDR3 is CASSQGATGETEQYF. V gene TRBV4-3 combines with J gene TRBJ2-7; TCRdb picks TRBD1, but there is no DNA to check that call. Looked up from germline, CDR1 is LGHNA and CDR2 is YSLEER. There are 15 residues in the CDR3.

This clonotype was detected only once. The chain recombines TRBV6-2 or TRBV6-3 with TRBJ1-2. Germline V gene sequence: CDR1 MNHEY, CDR2 SVGEGT. The CDR3 has 15 residues. CDR3: CASSYGWGPFYGYTF.

The rearrangement uses TRBV5-1 and TRBJ2-5; TCRdb returns TRBD2, unconfirmable since there is no DNA. Germline CDR1 SGHRS, CDR2 YFSETQ. There are 15 residues in the CDR3. The chain's CDR3 is CASSQTGNYQETQYF.

The V gene is TRBV21-1, the J gene TRBJ2-2; TCRdb names TRBD2, which stays unverified in the absence of DNA. TRBV21-1 has pseudogene status. The CDR3 consists of 16 residues. CDR3: CASSKANRTVTGELFF.